There are a few counts of the clone carrying this T cell receptor beta chain. Its matching antigen is unknown. From germline, CDR1 is SQVTM and CDR2 ANQGSEA. The CDR3 is made up of 13 amino acids. The junction had 2 bases not matched to a gene; V was cut back by 4 bases and J by 6 bases. The sample originates from a study of identical twins. Findings and limits, study-wide: Model-predicted out-of-frame TCR alpha sharing fell below observed values in monozygotic twins.

The cDNA had a unique molecular identifier and a template-switch universal primer site. From the 5' RACE reads, TCRdb called clonotypes with MiXCR, one entry per CDR3 protein. The profile covers approximately 600,000 distinct CDR3 sequences, with roughly 9.9% appearing a single time and roughly 3% taken by the ten largest. The sample also formed part of further work on yellow fever vaccine responses in identical twins. From that second work: Twins' vaccine T cell responses were reported to seem partly convergent and partly personalized.

The chain combines TRBV29-1 with TRBJ2-2; 10 nucleotides line up with TRBD1. The TCR sequence derives from a woman between 18 and 29 years old in good health. The sample comprised PBMCs. The CDR3 region has the DNA TGCAGCGTTGGACAGGGGGCGGCCGGGGAGCTGTTTTTT. Protein product: CSVGQGAAGELFF.